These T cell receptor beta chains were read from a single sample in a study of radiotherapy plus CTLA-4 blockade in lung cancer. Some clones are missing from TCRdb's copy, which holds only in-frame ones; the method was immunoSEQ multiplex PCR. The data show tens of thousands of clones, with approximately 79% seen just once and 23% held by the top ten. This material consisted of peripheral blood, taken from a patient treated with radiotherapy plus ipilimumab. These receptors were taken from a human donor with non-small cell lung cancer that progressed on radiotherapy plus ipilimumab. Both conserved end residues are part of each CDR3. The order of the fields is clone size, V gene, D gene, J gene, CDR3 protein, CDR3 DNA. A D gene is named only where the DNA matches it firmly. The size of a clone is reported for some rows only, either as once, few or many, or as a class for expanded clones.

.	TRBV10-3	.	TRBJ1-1	CAISGIMSGVNTEAFF	TGTGCCATCAGTGGGATAATGTCGGGGGTGAACACTGAAGCTTTCTTT
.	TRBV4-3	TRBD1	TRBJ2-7	CASSQDWTGYEQYF	TGCGCCAGCAGCCAAGATTGGACAGGGTACGAGCAGTACTTC
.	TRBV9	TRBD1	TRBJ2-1	CASSAQGQVLDEQFF	TGTGCCAGCAGCGCCCAGGGACAGGTTCTCGATGAGCAGTTCTTC
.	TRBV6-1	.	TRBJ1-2	CATRPRDNEVYGYTF	TGTGCCACTAGGCCGCGGGATAATGAGGTCTATGGCTACACCTTC
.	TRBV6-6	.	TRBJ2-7	CASSTGYEQYF	TGTGCCAGCTCTACCGGTTACGAGCAGTACTTC
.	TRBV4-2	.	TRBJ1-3	CASSQEPPRGGHSGNTIYF	TGTGCCAGCAGCCAGGAGCCGCCAAGGGGAGGGCACTCTGGAAACACCATATATTTT
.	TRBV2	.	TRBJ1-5	CASSEYGYSNQPQHF	TGTGCCAGCAGTGAATACGGTTATAGCAATCAGCCCCAGCATTTT
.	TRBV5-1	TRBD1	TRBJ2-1	CASSAGTANDEQFF	TGCGCCAGCAGCGCCGGGACAGCCAACGATGAGCAGTTCTTC
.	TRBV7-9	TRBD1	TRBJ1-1	CASSSQDDTGDTEAFF	TGTGCCAGCAGCTCACAAGACGATACAGGGGATACTGAAGCTTTCTTT
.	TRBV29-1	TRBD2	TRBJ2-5	CSAGTSGAAETQYF	TGCAGCGCCGGGACTAGCGGTGCTGCGGAGACCCAGTACTTC
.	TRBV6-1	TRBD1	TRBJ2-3	CASSYRQGTDTQYF	TGTGCCAGCAGTTATCGACAGGGGACAGATACGCAGTATTTT
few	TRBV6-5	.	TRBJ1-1	CASSSPKTNEAFF	TGTGCCAGCAGTTCACCTAAGACAAATGAAGCTTTCTTT
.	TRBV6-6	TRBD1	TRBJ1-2	CATLGTGNYGYTF	TGTGCCACCTTGGGGACAGGGAACTATGGCTACACCTTC
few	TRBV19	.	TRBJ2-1	CASSIIYGGEQFF	TGTGCCAGTAGTATAATTTACGGAGGGGAGCAGTTCTTC
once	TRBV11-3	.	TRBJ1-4	CASSQGVGEKLFF	TGTGCCAGCAGCCAAGGAGTCGGTGAAAAACTGTTTTTT
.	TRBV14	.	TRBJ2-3	CASASLQYTDTQYF	TGTGCCAGCGCATCTCTTCAGTACACAGATACGCAGTATTTT
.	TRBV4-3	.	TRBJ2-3	CASSQDFRGTASTDTQYF	TGCGCCAGCAGCCAAGACTTTCGGGGGACTGCTAGCACAGATACGCAGTATTTT
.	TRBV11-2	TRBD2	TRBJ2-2	CASRTRGDTGELFF	TGTGCCAGCAGGACGCGGGGGGACACCGGGGAGCTGTTTTTT
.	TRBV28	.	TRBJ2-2	CASSLLHGATGELFF	TGTGCCAGCAGTTTACTGCATGGGGCGACCGGGGAGCTGTTTTTT
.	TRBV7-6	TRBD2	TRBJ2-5	CASSKLAAKETQYF	TGTGCCAGCAGCAAACTAGCGGCCAAAGAGACCCAGTACTTC
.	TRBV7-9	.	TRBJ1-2	CASSLRGYGYTF	TGTGCCAGCAGCTTAAGGGGCTATGGCTACACCTTC
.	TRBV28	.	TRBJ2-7	CASSLSSVYEQYF	TGTGCCAGCAGTTTAAGTAGTGTCTACGAGCAGTACTTC
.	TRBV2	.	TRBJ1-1	CAIVTRGYYEAFF	TGTGCCATCGTCACACGGGGTTATTACGAAGCTTTCTTT
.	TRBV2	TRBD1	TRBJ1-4	CASSEEGARNEKLFF	TGTGCCAGCAGTGAAGAGGGGGCGCGAAATGAAAAACTGTTTTTT
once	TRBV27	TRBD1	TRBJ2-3	CASSWRQGTSTDTQYF	TGTGCCAGCAGTTGGCGACAGGGAACTAGCACAGATACGCAGTATTTT
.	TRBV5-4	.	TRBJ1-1	CASRDTPGLSDEAFF	TGTGCCAGCAGGGATACACCGGGACTTTCCGATGAAGCTTTCTTT
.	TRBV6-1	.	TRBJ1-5	CASSASVGQPQHF	TGTGCCAGCAGTGCTTCCGTGGGCCAGCCCCAGCATTTT
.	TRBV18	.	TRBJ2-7	CASSPPQGGYYEQYF	TGTGCCAGCTCACCACCGCAAGGAGGCTACTACGAGCAGTACTTC
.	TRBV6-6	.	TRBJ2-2	CASSYSKGTGELFF	TGTGCCAGCAGTTACTCAAAGGGGACCGGGGAGCTGTTTTTT
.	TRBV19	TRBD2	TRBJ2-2	CASTTGTSFTGELFF	TGTGCCAGTACCACCGGGACTAGTTTCACCGGGGAGCTGTTTTTT
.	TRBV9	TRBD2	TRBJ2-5	CASSVAGGYQETQYF	TGTGCCAGCAGCGTGGCGGGGGGGTACCAAGAGACCCAGTACTTC
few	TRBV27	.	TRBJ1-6	CASSLIGFSKTAYSPLHF	TGTGCCAGCAGTTTAATAGGATTCTCGAAGACAGCTTATTCACCCCTCCACTTT
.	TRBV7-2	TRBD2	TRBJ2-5	CASSYGLAGPQETQYF	TGTGCCAGCAGCTATGGACTAGCGGGGCCTCAAGAGACCCAGTACTTC
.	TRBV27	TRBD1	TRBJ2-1	CASSRTGVVYEQFF	TGTGCCAGCAGCCGGACAGGGGTAGTCTATGAGCAGTTCTTC
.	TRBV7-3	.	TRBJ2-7	CASSSELGRGGEQYF	TGTGCCAGCAGCTCCGAGTTGGGCAGGGGTGGCGAGCAGTACTTC
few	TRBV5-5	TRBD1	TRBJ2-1	CASSTSGTGYNEQFF	TGTGCCAGCAGCACGTCCGGGACAGGCTACAATGAGCAGTTCTTC
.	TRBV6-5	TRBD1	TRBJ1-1	CASSYPGGWTEAFF	TGTGCCAGCAGTTATCCAGGGGGGTGGACTGAAGCTTTCTTT
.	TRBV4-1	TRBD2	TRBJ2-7	CASSPWTSGGPSNEQYF	TGCGCCAGCAGTCCCTGGACTAGCGGGGGGCCAAGCAACGAGCAGTACTTC
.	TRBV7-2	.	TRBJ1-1	CASTSASTANTEAFF	TGTGCCAGCACGTCGGCTTCCACAGCCAACACTGAAGCTTTCTTT
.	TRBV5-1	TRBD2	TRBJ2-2	CASSSAGGLGGIGELFF	TGCGCCAGCAGCTCAGCCGGGGGACTAGGGGGGATCGGGGAGCTGTTTTTT
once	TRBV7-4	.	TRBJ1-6	CASSLYSGTTPYNSPLHF	TGTGCCAGCAGCCTCTACTCCGGGACAACCCCCTATAATTCACCCCTCCACTTT
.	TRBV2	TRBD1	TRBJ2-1	CASSVGQGSYNEQFF	TGTGCCAGCAGCGTCGGACAGGGCTCCTACAATGAGCAGTTCTTC
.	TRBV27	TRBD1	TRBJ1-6	CASSLTGQGNSPLHF	TGTGCCAGCAGTTTAACGGGACAGGGAAATTCACCCCTCCACTTT
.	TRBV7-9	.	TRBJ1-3	CASSSSFLVYGNTIYF	TGTGCCAGCAGCTCCAGTTTCCTTGTGTACGGAAACACCATATATTTT
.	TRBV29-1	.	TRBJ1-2	CSVFSGGYTF	TGCAGCGTTTTCTCGGGTGGCTACACCTTC
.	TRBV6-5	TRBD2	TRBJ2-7	CASSYSKGEGGYEQYF	TGTGCCAGCAGTTACTCGAAAGGGGAGGGCGGCTACGAGCAGTACTTC
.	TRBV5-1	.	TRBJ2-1	CASSLGSGGSSYNEQFF	TGCGCCAGCAGCTTGGGTTCGGGGGGCAGCTCCTACAATGAGCAGTTCTTC
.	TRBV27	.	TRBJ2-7	CASSLRGAYEQYF	TGTGCCAGCAGTTTGAGAGGAGCCTACGAGCAGTACTTC
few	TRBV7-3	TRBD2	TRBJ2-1	CASSLYRGTSGGMMYNEQFF	TGTGCCAGCAGCCTATACCGGGGCACTAGCGGGGGGATGATGTACAATGAGCAGTTCTTC
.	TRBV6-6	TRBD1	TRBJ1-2	CASSYPSGQGNGYTF	TGTGCCAGCAGTTACCCCTCTGGACAGGGGAATGGCTACACCTTC